This paragraph reports one TCR beta chain. Trimming pared 7 bases from V and 5 bases from J, leaving 19 bases between. Germline assignment: CDR1 SGDLS and CDR2 YYNGEE. This CDR3 is 14 amino acids long. The data originate from a study of blood T cell repertoires in COVID-19. Overall study: The origin of the acute and convalescent COVID-19 samples was the United States, Italy and Spain. The analysed material was cDNA or gDNA that came from T cells, B-cell-depleted T cells, or PBMCs.

The assay was immunoSEQ multiplex PCR, and TCRdb's table has in-frame clones only and misses some. Of 140,000 to 150,000 clones listed, 80% to 90% are singletons. A Seattle source enrolled patients during active infection and followed them longitudinally. Sequenced: peripheral blood. This receptor was taken from a man aged 18 to 29 with COVID-19, enrolled during active disease. This chain links TRBV9 with TRBJ2-7, with D possibly being TRBD2 (6 bases). The CDR3 DNA sequence: TGTGCCAGCTCCTCCGGGGGTTACCCCCACGAGCAGTACTTC. Translated, it gives CASSSGGYPHEQYF.